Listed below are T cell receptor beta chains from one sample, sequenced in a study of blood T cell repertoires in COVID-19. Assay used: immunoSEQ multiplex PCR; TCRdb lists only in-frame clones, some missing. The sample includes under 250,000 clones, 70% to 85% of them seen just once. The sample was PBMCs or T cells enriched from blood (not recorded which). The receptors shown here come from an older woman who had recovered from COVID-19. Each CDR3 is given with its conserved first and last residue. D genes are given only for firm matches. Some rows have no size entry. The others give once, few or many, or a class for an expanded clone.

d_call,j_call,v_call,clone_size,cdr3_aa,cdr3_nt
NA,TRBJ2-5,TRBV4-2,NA,CASSQDRGGTQYF,TGTGCCAGCAGCCAAGACCGGGGTGGGACCCAGTACTTC
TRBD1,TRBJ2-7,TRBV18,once,CASSPRTGLYEQYF,TGTGCCAGCTCACCTCGGACAGGACTTTACGAGCAGTACTTC
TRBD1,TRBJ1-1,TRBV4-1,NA,CASSRQGNTEAFF,TGCGCCAGCAGCCGACAGGGCAACACTGAAGCTTTCTTT
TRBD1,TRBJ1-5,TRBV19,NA,CASSIGPGQGYQPQHF,TGTGCCAGTAGTATAGGGCCGGGACAGGGTTACCAGCCCCAGCATTTT
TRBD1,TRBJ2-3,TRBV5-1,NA,CASSSGQGASTDTQYF,TGCGCCAGCAGCTCGGGGCAGGGGGCGTCAACAGATACGCAGTATTTT
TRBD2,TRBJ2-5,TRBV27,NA,CASSSPYTSGQETQYF,TGTGCCAGCAGTTCCCCCTACACTAGCGGGCAAGAGACCCAGTACTTC
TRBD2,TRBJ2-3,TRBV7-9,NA,CASSRDYGGSQYF,TGTGCCAGCAGCCGGGACTACGGGGGATCGCAGTATTTT
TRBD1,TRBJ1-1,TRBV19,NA,CASCRDRGGDTEAFF,TGTGCCAGCTGTCGGGACAGGGGTGGGGACACTGAAGCTTTCTTT
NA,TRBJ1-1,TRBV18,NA,CASSPGSNTEAFF,TGTGCCAGCTCACCCGGGTCCAACACTGAAGCTTTCTTT
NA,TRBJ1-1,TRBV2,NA,CASIVQAGVTEAFF,TGTGCCAGCATTGTACAGGCGGGAGTCACTGAAGCTTTCTTT
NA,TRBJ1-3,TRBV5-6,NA,CASSLFRGAWGGNTIYF,TGTGCCAGCAGCTTGTTCCGGGGGGCCTGGGGTGGAAACACCATATATTTT
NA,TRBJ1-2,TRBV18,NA,CASSPRAANYGYTF,TGTGCCAGCTCACCACGGGCAGCTAACTATGGCTACACCTTC
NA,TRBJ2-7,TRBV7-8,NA,CASSLRIGRGRYEQYF,TGTGCCAGCAGCCTCAGGATAGGCAGGGGGAGGTACGAGCAGTACTTC
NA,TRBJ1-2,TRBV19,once,CASIKQGTNYGYTF,TGTGCCAGTATTAAACAGGGTACTAACTATGGCTACACCTTC
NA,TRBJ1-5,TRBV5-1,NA,CASSLAGGLDQPQHF,TGCGCCAGCAGCTTGGCCGGGGGACTGGATCAGCCCCAGCATTTT
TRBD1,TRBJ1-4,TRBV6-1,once,CASSAQGARTNEKLFF,TGTGCCAGCAGTGCCCAGGGGGCGAGGACTAATGAAAAACTGTTTTTT
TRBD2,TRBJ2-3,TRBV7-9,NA,CASSLASGGQTQYF,TGTGCCAGCAGCTTAGCTAGCGGGGGACAAACGCAGTATTTT
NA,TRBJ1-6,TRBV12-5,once,CASGAPQGSGSYNSPLHF,TGTGCTAGTGGTGCACCACAGGGTTCAGGTTCCTATAATTCACCCCTCCACTTT
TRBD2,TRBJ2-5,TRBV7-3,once,CASSRTGGQETQYF,TGTGCCAGCAGCCGGACGGGGGGACAAGAGACCCAGTACTTC
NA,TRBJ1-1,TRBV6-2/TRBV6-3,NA,CASSRGPGPAFF,TGTGCCAGCAGCCGGGGCCCAGGTCCAGCTTTCTTT